Listed here is a single T cell receptor beta chain. Its antigen is not identified. The junction departs from the called germline gene at one end, perhaps through a read error. The study extracted blood RNA from unsorted whole blood and also extracted germline DNA. Prior to surgery, four milliliters of peripheral blood were drawn. These data belong to a study of tumor-infiltrating lymphocytes in primary liver carcinoma. Study-level points and caveats: Significantly larger top-250-clone fractions were found in tumors than in blood (p = 0.039).

Priming with a constant-region primer yielded TCR beta cDNA from about 510 ng total RNA. What produced the TCR beta libraries was three nested multiplex PCR rounds using slightly modified ARM-PCR. With TRBV1-TRBV30 forward primers and a C-beta reverse primer, the first two PCR rounds were run for roughly 10 cycles each. TCRdb fed the multiplex PCR reads into MiXCR, producing one record per CDR3 protein. The sample holds 310,000 or so distinct CDR3 sequences; almost 60% are singletons and the top ten take approximately 17%. Germline V gives CDR1 SQVTM, CDR2 ANQGSEA. The CDR3 is made up of 11 amino acids.

Sequenced material: peripheral blood. This chain links TRBV29-1 with TRBJ2-1; no firm D call. The sequence came from a woman aged 25 to 39 with primary liver carcinoma and hepatitis B virus infection. The CDR3 loop is CSGSVNNVQFF. CDR3 coding DNA: TGCAGCGGATCGGTTAACAATGTGCAGTTCTTT.